A single sample is the source of the 18 T cell receptor beta chains below, sequenced in a study of blood T cell repertoires in COVID-19. TCRdb keeps only in-frame clones here, not all; method: immunoSEQ multiplex PCR. The table has about 310,000 clones, 70% to 90% seen once. What was sequenced was peripheral blood. These receptors were obtained from a woman in her 50s who had recovered from COVID-19.

The rearrangement uses TRBV3-1 (or the pseudogene TRBV3-2) and TRBJ1-4; TRBD1 aligns across 9 bases. Germline V gene sequence: CDR1 LGHDT, CDR2 YNNKEL (reference sequence). Unmatched junction bases numbered 5, after V lost 3 bases and J lost 6 bases. This CDR3 has 15 amino acids. The CDR3 protein is CASSHLRTGDEKLFF. In DNA, the CDR3 is TGTGCCAGCAGCCACTTACGGACAGGGGATGAAAAACTGTTTTTT.

The rearrangement joins TRBV27 to TRBJ1-4, with unresolved D. V dropped 3 bases and J dropped 8 bases, with 10 bases sitting between them. The CDR3 has 13 amino acids. The V gene's germline CDR1 is MNHEY and CDR2 SMNVEV (reference sequence). CDR3: CASSFRWEEKLFF. The CDR3 DNA sequence: TGTGCCAGCAGTTTCCGCTGGGAGGAAAAACTGTTTTTT.

This clone was counted between two and nine times. This chain connects TRBV27 to TRBJ1-4, with 7 bases matching TRBD1. The CDR3 has 13 residues. Germline V gene lookup returns CDR1 MNHEY and CDR2 SMNVEV (reference sequence). Unmatched junction bases numbered 9, after V lost 4 bases and J lost 13 bases. The CDR3 protein is CASSSLMTGLLFF. CDR3 DNA: TGTGCCAGCAGTTCGTTAATGACAGGGTTACTGTTTTTT.

The gene calls are TRBV4-1 and TRBJ1-6, with no clear D. Germline values: CDR1 MGHRA, CDR2 YSYEKL. The CDR3 is made up of 14 amino acids. V lost 4 bases and J lost 3, with 7 bases in between. The CDR3 protein is CASSRGYYNSPLHF. The DNA for the CDR3 is TGCGCCAGCAGCCGAGGATACTATAATTCACCCCTCCACTTT.

The genes are TRBV7-2 and TRBJ1-3; D unclear. This CDR3 has 15 residues. The ends were cut back, 3 bases at V and 6 bases at J, with 15 bases in the middle. From germline, CDR1 is SGHTA and CDR2 FQGNSA. CDR3: CASSLWALNTNTIYF. DNA of the CDR3: TGTGCCAGCAGCTTGTGGGCCCTTAACACAAACACCATATATTTT.

The rearrangement uses TRBV7-9 and TRBJ1-1; no firm D call. V was trimmed by 4 bases and J by 3 bases, leaving 9 bases between them. The CDR3 is 13 residues long. The germline V gene has CDR1 SEHNR and CDR2 FQNEAQ (reference sequence). CDR3 residues: CASSSERYTEAFF. The CDR3 region has the DNA TGTGCCAGCAGCTCTGAGCGGTACACTGAAGCTTTCTTT.

This chain uses TRBV19 with TRBJ1-2; tentatively, D is TRBD1 (5 bases). The V gene lost 7 bases and the J gene lost 2 bases, with 14 bases spanning the gap. Germline V lookup: CDR1 LNHDA, CDR2 SQIVND (reference sequence). The length of the CDR3 is 14 residues. CDR3 residues: CASTERTQNYGYTF. The CDR3 DNA sequence: TGTGCCAGTACCGAACGGACACAAAACTATGGCTACACCTTC.

J is TRBJ1-4 and V is TRBV2, with D unresolved. The germline CDR1 and CDR2 sequences are SNHLY and FYNNEI. The CDR3 is made up of 15 amino acids. The V gene lost 6 bases and the J gene lost 0 bases, with 11 bases spanning the gap. Here the CDR3 DNA reads TGTGCCAGCAGAGATCGAGGAGCAACTAATGAAAAACTGTTTTTT. Amino acids: CASRDRGATNEKLFF. The entire variable domain, with the rest obtained from reference TRBV2 and TRBJ1-4, is as follows: EPEVTQTPSHQVTQMGQEVILRCVPISNHLYFYWYRQILGQKVEFLVSFYNNEISEKSEIFDDQFSVERPDGSNFTLKIRSTKLEDSAMYFCASRDRGATNEKLFFGSGTQLSVL.

The genes are TRBV9 and TRBJ1-2, with 7 positions matching TRBD1. Trimming at V came to 3 bases and at J to 8 bases, leaving 10 bases not matched to a gene. The CDR3 is 14 residues long. Germline V lookup: CDR1 SGDLS, CDR2 YYNGEE. The CDR3 nucleotides are TGTGCCAGCAGCGGAGCAGGGGGGCAACGGGGCTACACCTTC. It yields the protein CASSGAGGQRGYTF.

The chain links TRBV7-2 to TRBJ2-3; 7 bases align to TRBD2. Germline trimming cut 5 bases from V and 4 bases from J; bases unmatched to any gene: 3. The CDR3 contains 13 residues. Germline-derived CDR1 and CDR2 are SGHTA and FQGNSA. This CDR3 is CASSQTSSDTQYF. The CDR3 DNA follows: TGTGCCAGCAGCCAGACTAGCTCAGATACGCAGTATTTT.

V is TRBV6-2 or TRBV6-3 and J is TRBJ2-7; tentative D call: TRBD1 (6 bases). CDR3 size: 14 residues. Trimming stripped 5 bases from V and 0 bases from J, with 11 bases between. CDR1 is MNHEY, CDR2 SVGEGT, per germline. CDR3: CASSHRASSYEQYF. As DNA, the CDR3 is TGTGCCAGCAGTCACAGGGCCTCCTCCTACGAGCAGTACTTC.

V is TRBV12-3 or TRBV12-4 and J is TRBJ1-2; 7 bases line up with TRBD1. V gave up 6 bases and J gave up 7 bases; unmatched junction bases: 8. This CDR3 region has 13 residues. In DNA form, the CDR3 reads TGTGCCAGCAGGGAACAAACAGGGGTTGGCTACACCTTC. This sequence encodes CASREQTGVGYTF.

V usage is TRBV19 and J usage is TRBJ2-1, with a weak D call TRBD1 (5 bases). Germline CDR1 LNHDA, CDR2 SQIVND (reference sequence). V was clipped by 8 bases and J by 6 bases, with 23 bases between them. The length of the CDR3 is 16 residues. The CDR3 loop is CASGPLRAGWLNEQFF. CDR3 in DNA: TGTGCCAGTGGACCTCTTCGGGCAGGGTGGCTCAATGAGCAGTTCTTC.

This chain links TRBV5-4 with TRBJ1-2; TRBD1 matches 7 bases. The CDR3 sequence is 16 residues long. V trimming: 0 bases; J trimming: 8 bases; junction bases outside the gene matches: 13. The V gene's germline CDR1 is SGHNT and CDR2 YYREEE (reference sequence). CDR3 sequence: CASSLETGYGGRGYTF. CDR3 bases: TGTGCCAGCAGCTTGGAGACAGGGTATGGGGGCCGGGGCTACACCTTC.

The rearrangement joins TRBV6-1 to TRBJ2-7; 7 bases map to TRBD2. The V segment lost 2 bases and the J segment 0 bases; nucleotides outside the gene matches: 16. This CDR3 is 19 amino acids long. Looked up from germline, CDR1 is MNHNS and CDR2 is SASEGT. CDR3 sequence reads: CASSERSPSGPSLSYEQYF. CDR3 DNA sequence: TGTGCCAGCAGTGAACGTTCCCCTAGCGGCCCTTCGCTCTCCTACGAGCAGTACTTC.

The chain joins TRBV19 to TRBJ2-5; D perhaps matches TRBD2 (6 bases). This CDR3 is built from 14 residues. Per germline, CDR1 LNHDA and CDR2 SQIVND (reference sequence). V lost 6 bases to trimming and J lost 1 base, with 12 bases between them. In nucleotides, the CDR3 is TGTGCCAGTAGCGGAGGGCTCCTCCAAGAGACCCAGTACTTC. As protein: CASSGGLLQETQYF.

The V call is TRBV28, the J call TRBJ1-6; D not resolved. CDR3 size: 13 residues. Germline CDR1 reads MDHEN; CDR2 reads SYDVKM. V gave up 6 bases and J gave up 9 bases, with 12 bases separating them. CDR3 bases: TGTGCCAGCAGCCATGGAGGTACTTCACCCCTCCACTTT. Its translation: CASSHGGTSPLHF.

Only a few counts were recorded for this clone. This sequence may be a read error, since a much larger clone differs from it by one base. Additional DNA sequences in this sample encode the identical CDR3. The chain links TRBV19 to TRBJ1-5, with 7 bases aligning to TRBD1. The CDR3 has 13 residues. V shed 9 bases, J shed 4 bases, and the junction held 6 bases outside the gene matches. The germline CDR1 and CDR2 sequences are LNHDA and SQIVND (reference sequence). The CDR3 loop is CASSRDRNQPQHF. DNA for the CDR3: TGTGCCAGCAGCCGGGACAGAAATCAGCCCCAGCATTTT.